This TCR beta chain was sequenced for a study of cytomegalovirus exposure and HLA in healthy donors. The study, taken as a whole, reports: Later analysis indicated greater clonal expansion among HLA-associated TCR beta chains than among equally common other chains.

A word on this clone: Its antigen is unknown.

PCR amplification relied on 60 Vbeta primers (plus 13 Jbeta primers). Profiling relied on immunoSEQ multiplex PCR, and the TCRdb table lists in-frame clones only, not all of them. Of 120,000 to 150,000 clones in the sample, about four fifths were seen once. Germline V gene data show CDR1 as LGHNA and CDR2 as YNFKEQ. V was shortened by 2 bases and J by 2 bases, with 12 bases between the two germline ends. CDR3 length: 16 amino acids. This sequence joins TRBV4-2 and TRBJ2-2; maybe TRBD2 (6 bases). The clonotype originates from a male donor in good health and CMV-seropositive. Sample: PBMCs. The CDR3 spells CASSQQGLTNTGELFF. The CDR3 DNA reads TGTGCCAGCAGCCAACAGGGACTCACAAACACCGGGGAGCTGTTTTTT.